The 23 T cell receptor beta chains listed next were all sequenced from one sample in a study of T cells in Graves' hyperthyroidism and ophthalmopathy. It was RNA transcripts that yielded the amplified TCR beta CDR3 regions. The HTBI set primed first-round TCR CDR3 RT-PCR. TCRdb reprocessed the multiplex PCR reads via MiXCR and lists one record per CDR3 protein. This table has around 440,000 distinct CDR3 sequences, around 14% appearing once. The sequencing input was blood. These receptors were taken from a woman between 18 and 29 years old with Graves' hyperthyroidism.

This clonotype showed up many times. This sequence joins TRBV20-1 and TRBJ2-7; 11 nucleotides align to TRBD2. Trimming cost V 1 base and J 0 bases; bases outside gene matches: 2. The CDR3 totals 15 residues. Germline V gene sequence: CDR1 DFQATT, CDR2 SNEGSKA (reference sequence). The CDR3 DNA sequence: TGCAGTGCTAGAGTAGCGGGAGGGAGCTCCTACGAGCAGTACTTC. This encodes CSARVAGGSSYEQYF.

Only a few counts were recorded for this clonotype. The final CDR3 position lacks the conserved phenylalanine or tryptophan, pointing to a likely read error. The chain uses TRBV20-1 and TRBJ1-3; the match to TRBD1 covers 7 bases. The J segment lost 2 bases and the V segment lost 5 bases, leaving 3 bases of the junction unmatched. This CDR3 spans 13 amino acids. The V gene's germline CDR1 is DFQATT and CDR2 SNEGSKA (reference sequence). The CDR3, as DNA: TGCAGTGCTGCGACAGGGACTGGAAACACCATATATCTT. Amino acid sequence: CSAATGTGNTIYL.

This chain uses TRBV4-1 with TRBJ2-3, with 9 bases aligning to TRBD1. The junction had 7 bases not matched to a gene; V was cut back by 3 bases and J by 3 bases. CDR1 MGHRA and CDR2 YSYEKL come from the germline V gene. CDR3 size: 16 residues. The CDR3 spells CASSHAGQGKTDTQYF. CDR3 nucleotides: TGCGCCAGCAGCCACGCGGGACAGGGAAAAACAGATACGCAGTATTTT.

The chain links TRBV15 to TRBJ2-2; a possible D gene is TRBD1 (6 bases). This CDR3 has 17 residues. Germline CDR1 and CDR2: LNHNV and YYDKDF (reference sequence). Trimming shortened V by 4 bases and J by 1 base, and 16 bases separated the two germline ends. The CDR3 DNA reads as TGTGCCACCAGCAAAACCCGGGACAACCAGAACACCGGGGAGCTGTTTTTT. This codes for CATSKTRDNQNTGELFF. The whole variable domain, remainder taken from reference TRBV15 and TRBJ2-2, is DAMVIQNPRYQVTQFGKPVTLSCSQTLNHNVMYWYQQKSSQAPKLLFHYYDKDFNNEADTPDNFQSRRPNTSFCFLDIRSPGLGDTAMYLCATSKTRDNQNTGELFFGEGSRLTVL.

This clonotype was found many times. The rearrangement links TRBV11-2 to TRBJ1-1; tentative D call: TRBD1 (5 bases). V was trimmed by 6 bases and J by 4 bases, leaving 18 bases between them. The CDR3 sequence is 15 residues long. Per germline, CDR1 SGHAT and CDR2 FQNNGV. CDR3 loop: CASRTGRVGPTEAFF. The CDR3 nucleotides are TGTGCCAGCAGAACCGGCAGGGTGGGTCCCACTGAAGCTTTCTTT.

The genes are TRBV5-1 and TRBJ1-5; D is possibly TRBD1 (5 bases). The germline V gene has CDR1 SGHRS and CDR2 YFSETQ. The length of the CDR3 is 14 residues. V lost 0 bases and J lost 11, with 15 bases in between. In DNA, the CDR3 is TGCGCCAGCAGCTTGGCGGGGGAATTCGAGGCCCAGCATTTT. It is translated as CASSLAGEFEAQHF.

With respect to this clonotype: Being one base from a much bigger clone, this may be a read error. The chain is built from TRBV12-3 or TRBV12-4 and TRBJ2-1; 12 bases fit TRBD2. The CDR3 totals 15 residues. Here the CDR3 reads CAGSDGTSGRNEQFF. DNA of the CDR3: TGTGCCGGCAGCGACGGGACTAGCGGGCGGAATGAGCAGTTCTTC.

This clonotype has ten or more counts. The rearrangement uses TRBV24-1 and TRBJ2-3; 10 bases are a match to TRBD1. This CDR3 region has 16 residues. In germline, CDR1 is KGHDR, CDR2 SFDVKD. Losses at the gene ends were 2 bases for V and 5 bases for J; bases not matched to a gene: 6. As DNA, the CDR3 is TGTGCCACCAGTGATTGGGACAGGGGTTCGGGAGATACGCAGTATTTT. It specifies CATSDWDRGSGDTQYF.

The rearrangement uses TRBV27 and TRBJ2-5; either TRBD1 or TRBD2 may supply D (6 bases each). Germline CDR1 MNHEY, CDR2 SMNVEV (reference sequence). Trimming stripped 0 bases from V and 4 bases from J, with 12 bases between. This CDR3 contains 15 residues. The CDR3 bases are TGTGCCAGCAGTTTATCCTCGGGGGCGCGAGAGACCCAGTACTTC. Protein sequence: CASSLSSGARETQYF.

This clonotype was observed at least ten times. The V call is TRBV14, the J call TRBJ2-1; 9 bases line up with TRBD1. Germline V lookup: CDR1 SGHDN, CDR2 FVKESK. V shed 5 bases and J 4 bases; nucleotides not matched to a gene: 12. This CDR3 has 17 amino acids. The CDR3 is CASSARWRDRVYNEQFF. DNA for the CDR3: TGTGCCAGCAGCGCAAGATGGCGGGACAGGGTTTACAATGAGCAGTTCTTC.

The table lists this clonotype with many counts. The J gene is TRBJ2-1, the V gene TRBV19; 11 bases match TRBD2. This CDR3 spans 17 amino acids. V gave up 3 bases and J gave up 8 bases; unmatched junction bases: 12. The germline gives CDR1 LNHDA, CDR2 SQIVND (reference sequence). DNA for the CDR3: TGTGCCAGTAGTATGTTCCTAACTAGCGGGAGTTTCTATGAGCAGTTCTTC. Translated: CASSMFLTSGSFYEQFF.

The rearrangement uses TRBV19 and TRBJ1-2; possible D gene TRBD1, 5 bases. The germline CDR1 and CDR2 sequences are LNHDA and SQIVND (reference sequence). This CDR3 has 16 residues. V lost 4 bases, J lost 1 base, and 16 bases lay in between. DNA for the CDR3: TGTGCCAGTAGTACCATGGGGCTCCATTATAACTATGGCTACACCTTC. Its translation: CASSTMGLHYNYGYTF.

In its sample, this clonotype was seen a few times. Relative to the germline gene, one junction end is altered; a read error may explain this. The rearrangement joins TRBV6-1 to TRBJ1-1; D unclear. The length of the CDR3 is 14 residues. The germline V gene encodes CDR1 MNHNS and CDR2 SASEGT. The CDR3 loop is CASSEKGGNAEAFF. In DNA, the CDR3 is TGTGCCAGCAGTGAAAAAGGAGGGAACGCTGAAGCTTTCTTT.

This clonotype was detected only once. The gene calls are TRBV6-1 and TRBJ2-7; 11 nucleotides line up with TRBD2. This CDR3 is 15 amino acids long. The V gene's germline CDR1 is MNHNS and CDR2 SASEGT. V shed 4 bases and J 1 base; nucleotides not matched to a gene: 3. DNA of the CDR3: TGTGCCAGCAGTGTAACTAGCGGGGGATCCTACGAGCAGTACTTC. As protein: CASSVTSGGSYEQYF.

Ten or more counts support this clonotype. The V call is TRBV11-2, the J call TRBJ1-2; perhaps TRBD1 as D (5 bases). The CDR3 has 15 residues. Germline V gives CDR1 SGHAT, CDR2 FQNNGV. Deletions cut 0 bases from V and 3 bases from J, with 11 bases between. In nucleotides, the CDR3 is TGTGCCAGCAGCTTAGAGAGACGGGGGGACTATGGCTACACCTTC. Amino acids: CASSLERRGDYGYTF.

The sample holds many counts of this clonotype. The chain links TRBV3-1 to TRBJ1-2; D gene uncertain. V lost 0 bases and J lost 8, with 13 bases in between. Germline V gene lookup returns CDR1 LGHDT and CDR2 YNNKEL (reference sequence). The CDR3 is 14 residues long. The CDR3 DNA reads TGTGCCAGCAGCCAAGATCTGAATAGGGAAGGCTACACCTTC. Its protein product is CASSQDLNREGYTF.

This clonotype came up many times. The chain has TRBV20-1 and TRBJ2-7; 10 positions agree with TRBD1. V lost 3 bases and J lost 0; bases outside the gene matches: 2. From germline, CDR1 is DFQATT and CDR2 SNEGSKA (reference sequence). The CDR3 is made up of 14 amino acids. The CDR3 DNA is TGCAGTGCTAGCCGGGACAGGGGCTCCTACGAGCAGTACTTC. Residues: CSASRDRGSYEQYF.

The rearrangement uses TRBV3-1 and TRBJ2-3, with D unclear. V was trimmed by 4 bases and J by 2 bases, leaving 10 bases between them. This CDR3 is 14 amino acids long. The germline V gene has CDR1 LGHDT and CDR2 YNNKEL (reference sequence). In DNA form, the CDR3 reads TGTGCCAGCAGCCCTCGATCGAACACAGATACGCAGTATTTT. This sequence encodes CASSPRSNTDTQYF.

The chain is built from TRBV28 and TRBJ2-7; D unresolved. Trimming removed 3 bases at V and 0 bases at J, with 15 bases between. The CDR3 sequence is 16 residues long. The V gene's germline CDR1 is MDHEN and CDR2 SYDVKM. DNA for the CDR3: TGTGCCAGCAGTTTCTGGGCGGCGTTTTCCTCCTACGAGCAGTACTTC. Its translation: CASSFWAAFSSYEQYF.

Many counts were recorded for this clonotype. The CDR3 sequence is CASTGGASGSPEQFF. The CDR3, as DNA: TGTGCCAGCACCGGCGGGGCTAGCGGGTCTCCTGAGCAGTTCTTC. The gene calls are TRBV6-2 or TRBV6-3 and TRBJ2-1; the match to TRBD2 covers 8 bases. The CDR3 is made up of 15 amino acids. Germline CDR1 reads MNHEY; CDR2 reads SVGEGT. V trimming: 7 bases; J trimming: 9 bases; junction bases outside the gene matches: 14.

The gene calls are TRBV20-1 and TRBJ2-7, with D perhaps matching TRBD2 (5 bases). The germline V and J ends were trimmed by 3 bases and 6 bases, with 12 bases remaining between them. CDR3 size: 12 residues. Germline CDR1 is DFQATT and CDR2 is SNEGSKA (reference sequence). CDR3 nucleotide sequence: TGCAGTGCTAGGAGGGCAGTGGGCGAGCAGTACTTC. Its protein product is CSARRAVGEQYF.

This clonotype was found many times. The chain combines TRBV20-1 with TRBJ2-5; perhaps TRBD2 as D (6 bases). Germline V CDR1 and CDR2: DFQATT, SNEGSKA (reference sequence). The CDR3 has 18 amino acids. Trimming cost V 5 bases and J 5 bases, with 30 bases left between them. The CDR3 sequence: CSAVNTLGGSRWGETQYF. As DNA, the CDR3 is TGCAGTGCTGTCAATACCCTGGGGGGTTCCAGATGGGGGGAGACCCAGTACTTC.

In its sample, this clonotype was seen many times. V is TRBV11-3 and J is TRBJ2-3, with 10 bases aligning to TRBD2. The CDR3 is 18 residues long. Trimming removed 5 bases from V and 1 base from J; junction bases left unmatched: 12. Germline V gene data show CDR1 as SGHNT and CDR2 as YENEEA. The CDR3: CASSPHPWGTSGTDTQYF. The CDR3 region has the DNA TGTGCCAGCAGCCCGCACCCTTGGGGGACTAGCGGCACAGATACGCAGTATTTT.